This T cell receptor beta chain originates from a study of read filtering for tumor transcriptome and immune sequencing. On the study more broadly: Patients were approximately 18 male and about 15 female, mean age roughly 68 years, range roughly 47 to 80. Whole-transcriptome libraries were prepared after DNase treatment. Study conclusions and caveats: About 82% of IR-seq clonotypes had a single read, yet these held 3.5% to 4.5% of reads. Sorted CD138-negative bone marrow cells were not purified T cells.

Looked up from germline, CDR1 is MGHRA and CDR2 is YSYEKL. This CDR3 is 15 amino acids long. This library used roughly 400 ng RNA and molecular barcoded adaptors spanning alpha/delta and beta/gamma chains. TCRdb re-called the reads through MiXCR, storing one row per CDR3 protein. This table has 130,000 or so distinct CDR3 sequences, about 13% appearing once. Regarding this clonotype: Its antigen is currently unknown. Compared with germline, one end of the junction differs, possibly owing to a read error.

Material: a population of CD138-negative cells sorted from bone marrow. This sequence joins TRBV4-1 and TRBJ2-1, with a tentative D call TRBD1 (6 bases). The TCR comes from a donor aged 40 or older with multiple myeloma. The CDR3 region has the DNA TGCGCCAGCAGCCGGGACACGAGCTCCCACAATGAGCAGTTCTTC. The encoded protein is CASSRDTSSHNEQFF.